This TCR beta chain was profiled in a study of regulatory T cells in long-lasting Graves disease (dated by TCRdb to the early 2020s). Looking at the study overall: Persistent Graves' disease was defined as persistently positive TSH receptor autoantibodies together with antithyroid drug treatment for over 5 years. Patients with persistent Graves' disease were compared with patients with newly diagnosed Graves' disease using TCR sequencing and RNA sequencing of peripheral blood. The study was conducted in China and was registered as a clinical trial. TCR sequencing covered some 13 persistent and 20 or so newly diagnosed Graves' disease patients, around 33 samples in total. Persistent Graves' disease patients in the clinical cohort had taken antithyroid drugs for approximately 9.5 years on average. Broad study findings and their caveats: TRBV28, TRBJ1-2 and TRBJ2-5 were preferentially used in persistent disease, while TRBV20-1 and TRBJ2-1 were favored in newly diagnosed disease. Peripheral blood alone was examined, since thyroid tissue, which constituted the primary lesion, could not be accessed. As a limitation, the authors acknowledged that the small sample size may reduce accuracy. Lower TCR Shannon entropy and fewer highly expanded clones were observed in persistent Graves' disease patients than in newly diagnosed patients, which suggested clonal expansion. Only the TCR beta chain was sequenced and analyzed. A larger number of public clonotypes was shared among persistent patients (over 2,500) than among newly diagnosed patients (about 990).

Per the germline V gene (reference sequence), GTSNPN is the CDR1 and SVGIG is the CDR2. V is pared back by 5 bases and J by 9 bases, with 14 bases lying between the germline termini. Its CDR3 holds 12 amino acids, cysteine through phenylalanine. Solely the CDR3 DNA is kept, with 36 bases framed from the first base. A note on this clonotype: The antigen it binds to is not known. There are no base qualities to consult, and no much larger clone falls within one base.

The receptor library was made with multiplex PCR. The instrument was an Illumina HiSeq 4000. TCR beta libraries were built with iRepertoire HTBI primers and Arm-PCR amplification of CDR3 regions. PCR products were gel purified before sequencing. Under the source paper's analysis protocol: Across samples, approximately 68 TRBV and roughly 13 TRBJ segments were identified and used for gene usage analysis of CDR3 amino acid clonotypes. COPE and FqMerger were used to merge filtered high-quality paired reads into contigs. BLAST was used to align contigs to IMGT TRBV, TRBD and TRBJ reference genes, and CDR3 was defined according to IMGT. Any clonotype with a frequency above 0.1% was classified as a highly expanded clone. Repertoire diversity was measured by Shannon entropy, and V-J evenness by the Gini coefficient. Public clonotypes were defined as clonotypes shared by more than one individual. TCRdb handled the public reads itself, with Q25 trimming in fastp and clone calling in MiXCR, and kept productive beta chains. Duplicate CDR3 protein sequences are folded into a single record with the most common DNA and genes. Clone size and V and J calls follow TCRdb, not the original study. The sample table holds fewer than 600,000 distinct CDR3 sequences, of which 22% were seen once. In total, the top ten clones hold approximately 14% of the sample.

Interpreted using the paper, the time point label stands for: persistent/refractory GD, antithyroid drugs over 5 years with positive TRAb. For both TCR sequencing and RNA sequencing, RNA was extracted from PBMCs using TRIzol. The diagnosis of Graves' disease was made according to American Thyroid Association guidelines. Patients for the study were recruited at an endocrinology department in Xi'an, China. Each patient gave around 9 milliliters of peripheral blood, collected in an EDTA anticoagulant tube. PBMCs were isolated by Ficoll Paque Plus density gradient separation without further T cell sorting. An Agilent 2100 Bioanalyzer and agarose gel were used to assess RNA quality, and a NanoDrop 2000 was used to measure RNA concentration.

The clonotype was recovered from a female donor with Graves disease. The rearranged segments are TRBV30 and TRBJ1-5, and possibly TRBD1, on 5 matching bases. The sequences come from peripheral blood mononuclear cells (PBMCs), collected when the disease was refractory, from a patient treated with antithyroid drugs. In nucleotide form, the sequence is TGTGCCTGGGGGGGGTCAAATGGGCCCCAGCATTTT. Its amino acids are CAWGGSNGPQHF.